Here is one TCR beta chain with its context. Its antigen is still unknown. No much larger clonotype is one base removed from it; base qualities were not supplied. The CDR3 covers 14 residues, taking in both the cysteine and the phenylalanine. Only the CDR3 DNA is retained, 42 bases long and in frame from the first base. The junction carries 14 bases between V and J, which are trimmed by 4 bases and 4 bases respectively. Reading the germline V gene gives CDR1 KGHSH and CDR2 LQKENI. These data are taken from a study of molecular identifiers for immune sequencing clone quantification listed by TCRdb under 2018. General notes on the study: In a replicate experiment, RNA from around 20,000 or 100,000 naive CD8 T cells was split into five aliquots, four of which were sequenced. The study was a methods study using CD8 T cells to benchmark molecular-identifier clustering-based TCR repertoire sequencing (MIDCIRS) and TCR RNA copy counting.

Library preparation used PCR. TCRdb records NextSeq 500 as the sequencer. Bulk TCR libraries were made following a previously described method, with the TCR primers given in Table S5. Purification of total RNA was performed with the Qiagen AllPrep DNA/RNA kit. Reads from multiple sequencing runs of the same library were pooled before analysis. Under the source paper's analysis protocol: Reads were retained only if an exact TCR constant sequence was present, and the retained reads were trimmed to 150 nt and grouped according to their 12-nt molecular barcodes. Reads in each barcode group were sub-clustered using a 15% Levenshtein threshold, and a quality-weighted consensus sequence was built for each RNA molecule. Non-functional sequences were filtered out, along with any lower-count sequence sitting one edit away from another sequence. Based on a fit of two negative binomial distributions, barcode sub-clusters having less than 20% of the maximum read count were discarded. The public reads were quality trimmed at Q25 with fastp and then assembled into clones with MiXCR by TCRdb, keeping productive beta chains. Rows are combined by CDR3 protein, so each entry shows the most common genes and DNA. The V and J calls were not made by the authors but by TCRdb's processing. Here the sample has nearly 650,000 distinct CDR3 sequences; about 25% occur a single time. The ten largest clones take up about 0.78% of the sample.

Libraries of naive CD8 T cells were built from around 20,000 to 990,000 sorted cells, with 10%, 30% or 50% of the purified RNA used. Naive CD8 T cells, defined as CD8+CD4-CCR7+CD45RA+, were FACS-sorted into RLT Plus buffer on a BD FACSAria II. Detection sensitivity was tested by spiking Jurkat RNA equal to roughly nine TCR copies' worth into samples containing roughly 19,000-1,100,000 naive CD8 T cells. Enrichment of CD8 T cells was performed with RosetteSep CD8+ T Cell Enrichment Cocktail and Ficoll-Paque, after which ACK red cell lysis was carried out. Study-wide findings and limitations: About 3 recovered TCR RNA copies per cell were obtained by modeling, versus roughly 10 by digital PCR, implying a capture efficiency of about 30%. A single cell's worth of spiked-in Jurkat TCR RNA was reported detectable even among some 920,000 naive CD8 T cells. In CMV-specific effector cells, clones with more than 20 RNA copies accounted for over 97% of molecules, whereas in naive cells such clones accounted for under 1%. Highly expanded clone sizes could be underestimated because identical TCR molecules may share a barcode. When barcode sub-clustering was omitted, TCR diversity was inflated by chimeric consensus sequences, with chimeras reaching as high as 47%. Naive libraries contained spiked-in Jurkat TCR RNA (approximately ten copies' worth), which is not part of the donor repertoire.

The receptor comes from a human donor in good health. Some libraries in this study had Jurkat cell RNA spiked in. Sequencing was performed on naive CD8+ T cells from blood, with Jurkat cell RNA spiked in. This specimen's cell subset or site label, per the study, means: FACS-sorted CD8+CD4-CCR7+CD45RA+ naive T cells. The chain joins TRBV18 to TRBJ2-7; the D gene is possibly TRBD1, with 6 bases matching. DNA sequence: TGTGCCAGCTCACAGACCGGCACAGGGTACGAGCAGTACTTC. Its translation is CASSQTGTGYEQYF.